The rows below give T cell receptor beta chains drawn from one sample of a study of vaccination and CD4 T cells after COVID-19. TCRdb re-analysed the PCR reads in MiXCR, keeping a single row per CDR3 protein. The sample has about 15,000 distinct CDR3 sequences; more than 40% are singletons. Their antigens are not known. Sequenced input: CD4+ T cells from blood, cultured in vitro. The receptors come from a human donor who had recovered from COVID-19. Each CDR3 is given with its conserved first and last residue. Each record gives: V gene, J gene, clone size, D gene, CDR3 protein, CDR3 DNA. A D gene is named only where the DNA matches it firmly. Clone size, where shown, is once, few, many, or a class for clones that have expanded.

>TRBV4-3|TRBJ1-2|once|-
CASSPPLPKGGYTF
TGCGCCAGCAGCCCCCCCCTCCCGAAAGGTGGCTACACCTTC
>TRBV15|TRBJ1-2|-|-
CATSRDRNYGYTF
TGTGCCACCAGCAGAGACAGGAACTATGGCTACACCTTC
>TRBV7-6|TRBJ2-3|few|-
CASSNGAQDTQYF
TGTGCCAGCAGCAATGGGGCCCAAGATACGCAGTATTTT
>TRBV12-3/TRBV12-4|TRBJ1-2|few|TRBD1
CASSFVTGGGYTF
TGTGCCAGCAGTTTCGTTACAGGGGGTGGCTACACCTTC
>TRBV7-2|TRBJ2-3|-|-
CASSLAPTDTQYF
TGTGCCAGCAGCTTAGCTCCGACAGATACGCAGTATTTT
>TRBV20-1|TRBJ1-6|-|-
CSAGVRAAANSPLHF
TGCAGTGCTGGAGTGCGGGCAGCCGCGAATTCACCCCTCCACTTT
>TRBV29-1|TRBJ1-5|-|TRBD1
CSVAEGRGVSQPQHF
TGCAGCGTTGCGGAGGGCAGGGGGGTGAGTCAGCCCCAGCATTTT
>TRBV12-5|TRBJ1-4|-|TRBD1
CASGLEDRAGEKLFF
TGTGCTAGTGGTTTGGAGGACAGGGCAGGTGAAAAACTGTTTTTT
>TRBV20-1|TRBJ2-3|few|-
CSARDLEIYTDTQYF
TGCAGTGCTAGAGATCTCGAGATCTACACAGATACGCAGTATTTT
>TRBV6-2/TRBV6-3|TRBJ1-5|-|-
CASSRPDSTSRPQHF
TGTGCCAGCAGCCGTCCGGACAGCACCTCGCGGCCCCAGCATTTT
>TRBV7-8|TRBJ2-7|few|TRBD2
CASSLVGGETYEQYF
TGTGCCAGCAGCTTAGTGGGAGGGGAAACCTACGAGCAGTACTTC
>TRBV7-9|TRBJ1-2|hyperexpanded|TRBD1
CASSRLDREGYGYTF
TGTGCCAGCAGCAGACTCGACAGGGAGGGATATGGCTACACCTTC
>TRBV30|TRBJ1-5|-|-
CAWSVGRVSNQPQHF
TGTGCCTGGAGTGTCGGCAGGGTGAGCAATCAGCCCCAGCATTTT
>TRBV7-2|TRBJ1-2|few|TRBD1
CASSFGQGTGYGGYTF
TGTGCCAGCAGCTTCGGACAGGGTACGGGGTATGGTGGCTACACCTTC
>TRBV7-9|TRBJ1-2|-|-
CASSPSGGNYGYTF
TGTGCCAGCAGCCCTTCTGGAGGGAACTATGGCTACACCTTC
>TRBV28|TRBJ2-1|-|-
CASSSGRRNRQSYNEQFF
TGTGCCAGCAGTTCGGGACGGCGTAACAGGCAGTCCTACAATGAGCAGTTCTTC
>TRBV12-3/TRBV12-4|TRBJ1-1|few|-
CASRGGAYTEAFF
TGTGCCAGCAGGGGGGGGGCTTACACTGAAGCTTTCTTT
>TRBV7-2|TRBJ2-4|-|-
CASSLGAGLSGIQYF
TGTGCCAGCAGCTTAGGAGCGGGTCTTTCGGGCATTCAGTACTTC
>TRBV7-2|TRBJ2-2|-|TRBD2
CASSQLAGDTGELFF
TGTGCCAGCAGCCAACTAGCGGGAGACACCGGGGAGCTGTTTTTT
>TRBV12-3/TRBV12-4|TRBJ2-5|-|TRBD2
CASSWSGRASGGTQYF
TGTGCCAGCAGTTGGAGCGGGAGGGCTTCGGGGGGGACCCAGTACTTC